This TCR beta chain was recorded in a study of blood T cell repertoires in COVID-19 (dated by TCRdb to 2020 to 2021). Study-level background: The collaborator samples originated in the United States, Italy and Spain and spanned the acute and convalescent phases of COVID-19. The repertoires were released in a freely available public database meant as a resource for research on the immune response to SARS-CoV-2. The material from the prospective study consisted of cDNA or gDNA derived from T cells, B-cell-depleted T cells, or PBMCs. Where available, HLA class I and class II types were taken from metadata supplied by the sample provider and were not determined by assay-based typing. Samples were obtained from the ongoing ImmuneRACE study (first 160 participants) and from 1,254 subjects provided by 6 global collaborators. A de-identified subject ID, COVID-19 status, age in years and sex were almost always included in the sample metadata. Deeply sampled blood TCRbeta repertoires from subjects exposed to, actively infected with, or recovered from COVID-19 were included in the dataset. Study-wide conclusions, independent of this receptor: How much clinical and demographic metadata was included differed by source and by participant, and the metadata was provided uncurated.

Whole blood was collected in K2EDTA tubes by collaborating institutions according to the institutions' own protocols. For TCRbeta analysis, collaborators shipped samples in one of three forms: frozen whole blood, isolated PBMCs, or DNA extracted from either of those sample types. TCRbeta CDR3 regions were amplified from genomic DNA by means of the immunoSEQ Assay, a bias-controlled multiplex PCR. Per the original workflow: The number of nucleated cells in each sample was estimated by amplification of reference gene primers within the assay. To quantify the absolute abundance of each unique TCRbeta CDR3 rearrangement, sequence reads were collapsed and filtered. Productive Simpson clonality was computed per sample as the square root of Simpson's diversity index over productive rearrangements. Entries here come from immuneACCESS through TCRdb and include only in-frame sequences with V and J called. Some clones fail to appear in such tables; in the studies checked, an unresolved V gene covers under half of the shortfall, and the cause of the remainder is unknown. V, J and clone size are taken as reported in that table, and D and trimming were inferred from the DNA itself. This sample has around 150,000 clones in its table, and over 60% of those were observed once. The ten most abundant clones make up about 3.8% of the sample.

On this clone: The clone's antigen remains unknown. Base qualities are not at hand, and no much larger clone is one base apart.

The CDR3 holds 13 amino acids from the cysteine to the phenylalanine. Solely the CDR3 DNA is kept, with 39 bases framed from the first base. Per the germline V gene, SGHDN is the CDR1 and FVKESK is the CDR2. V and J lose 6 bases and 0 bases, and a span of 8 bases separates them. The receptor comes from a woman over 75 with acute or convalescent COVID-19. The chain uses TRBV14 and TRBJ1-1; the D gene remains uncertain. The sequenced sample consisted of peripheral blood. The DNA reads as follows: TGTGCCAGCAGTCCACGGGTGAACACTGAAGCTTTCTTT. Translated, this is CASSPRVNTEAFF.